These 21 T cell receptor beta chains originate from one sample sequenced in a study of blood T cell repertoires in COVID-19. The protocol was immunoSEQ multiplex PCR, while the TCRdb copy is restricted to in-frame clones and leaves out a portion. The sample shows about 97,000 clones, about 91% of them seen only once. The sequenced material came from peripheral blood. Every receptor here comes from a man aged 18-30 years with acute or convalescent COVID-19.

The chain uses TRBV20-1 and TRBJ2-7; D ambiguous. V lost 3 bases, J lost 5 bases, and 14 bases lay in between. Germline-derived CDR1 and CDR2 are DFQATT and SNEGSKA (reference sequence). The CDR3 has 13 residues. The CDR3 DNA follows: TGCAGTGCTAGTGGCGCGCGTATGGACGAGCAGTACTTC. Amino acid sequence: CSASGARMDEQYF.

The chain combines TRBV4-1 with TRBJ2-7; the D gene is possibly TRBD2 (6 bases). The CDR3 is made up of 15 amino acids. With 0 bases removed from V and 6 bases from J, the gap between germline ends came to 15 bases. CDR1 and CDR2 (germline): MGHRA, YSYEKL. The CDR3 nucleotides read TGCGCCAGCAGCCAAGATACGGGAGAGAACACCGAGCAGTACTTC. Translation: CASSQDTGENTEQYF.

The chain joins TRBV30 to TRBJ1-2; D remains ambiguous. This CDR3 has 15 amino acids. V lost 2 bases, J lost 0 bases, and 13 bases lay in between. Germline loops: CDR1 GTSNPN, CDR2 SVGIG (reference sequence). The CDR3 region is CAWSHGGNANYGYTF. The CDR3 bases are TGTGCCTGGAGTCATGGAGGGAATGCTAACTATGGCTACACCTTC.

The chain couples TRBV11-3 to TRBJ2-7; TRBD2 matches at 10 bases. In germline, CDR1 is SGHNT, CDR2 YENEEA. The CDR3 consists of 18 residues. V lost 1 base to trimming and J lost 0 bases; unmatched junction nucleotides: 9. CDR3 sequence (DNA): TGTGCCAGCAGCTTAGGCCGGGCTAGCGGGAGCCCCTCCTACGAGCAGTACTTC. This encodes CASSLGRASGSPSYEQYF. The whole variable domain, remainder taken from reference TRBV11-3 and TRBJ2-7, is EAGVVQSPRYKIIEKKQPVAFWCNPISGHNTLYWYLQNLGQGPELLIRYENEEAVDDSQLPKDRFSAERLKGVDSTLKIQPAELGDSAVYLCASSLGRASGSPSYEQYFGPGTRLTVT.

CDR3 nucleotides: TGTGCCAGCAGTTTCCCAGGGACTGAAGCTTTCTTT. This encodes CASSFPGTEAFF. The chain links TRBV12-3 or TRBV12-4 to TRBJ1-1; the D gene is possibly TRBD1 (5 bases). The CDR3 has 12 amino acids. Trimming pared 3 bases from V and 5 bases from J, leaving 7 bases between.

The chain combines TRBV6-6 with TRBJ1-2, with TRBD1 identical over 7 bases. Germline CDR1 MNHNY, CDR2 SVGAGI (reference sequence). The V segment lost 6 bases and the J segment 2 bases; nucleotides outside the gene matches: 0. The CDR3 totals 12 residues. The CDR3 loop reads CASRTGNYGYTF. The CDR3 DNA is TGTGCCAGCAGGACAGGGAACTATGGCTACACCTTC.

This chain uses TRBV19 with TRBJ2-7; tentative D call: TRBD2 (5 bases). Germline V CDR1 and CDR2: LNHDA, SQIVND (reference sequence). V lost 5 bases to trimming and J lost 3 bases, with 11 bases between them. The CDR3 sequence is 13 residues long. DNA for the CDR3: TGTGCCAGTAGTCCATACGGGGACTACGAGCAGTACTTC. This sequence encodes CASSPYGDYEQYF.

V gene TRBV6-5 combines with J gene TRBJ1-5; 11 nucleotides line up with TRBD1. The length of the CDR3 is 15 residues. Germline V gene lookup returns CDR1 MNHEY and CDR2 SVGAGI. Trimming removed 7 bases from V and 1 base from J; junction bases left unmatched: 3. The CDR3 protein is CASTRDRGSNQPQHF. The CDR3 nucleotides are TGTGCCAGCACTCGGGACAGGGGGAGCAATCAGCCCCAGCATTTT.

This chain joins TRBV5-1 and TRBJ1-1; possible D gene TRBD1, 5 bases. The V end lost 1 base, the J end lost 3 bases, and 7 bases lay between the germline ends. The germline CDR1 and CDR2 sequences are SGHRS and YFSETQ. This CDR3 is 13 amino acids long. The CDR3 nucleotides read TGCGCCAGCAGCTTGACCAGGGACACTGAAGCTTTCTTT. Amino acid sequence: CASSLTRDTEAFF.

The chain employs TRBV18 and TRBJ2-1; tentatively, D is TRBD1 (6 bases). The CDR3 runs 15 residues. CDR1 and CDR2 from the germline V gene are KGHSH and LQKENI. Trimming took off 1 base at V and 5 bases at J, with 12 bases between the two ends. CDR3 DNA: TGTGCCAGCTCACCACGGGGGACACTCGACAATGAGCAGTTCTTC. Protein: CASSPRGTLDNEQFF. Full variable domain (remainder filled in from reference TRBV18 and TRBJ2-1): NAGVMQNPRHLVRRRGQEARLRCSPMKGHSHVYWYRQLPEEGLKFMVYLQKENIIDESGMPKERFSAEFPKEGPSILRIQQVVRGDSAAYFCASSPRGTLDNEQFFGPGTRLTVL.

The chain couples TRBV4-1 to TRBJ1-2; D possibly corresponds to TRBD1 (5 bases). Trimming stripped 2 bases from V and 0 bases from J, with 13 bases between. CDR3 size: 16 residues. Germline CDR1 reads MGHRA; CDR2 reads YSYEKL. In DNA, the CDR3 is TGCGCCAGCAGCCAACCGAGATCAGGGTCTAACTATGGCTACACCTTC. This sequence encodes CASSQPRSGSNYGYTF.

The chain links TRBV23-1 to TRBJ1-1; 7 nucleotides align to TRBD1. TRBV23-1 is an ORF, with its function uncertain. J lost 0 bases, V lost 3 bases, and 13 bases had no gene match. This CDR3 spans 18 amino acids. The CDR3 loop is CASSHPLTTGRMNTEAFF. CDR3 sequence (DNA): TGCGCCAGCAGTCATCCGCTTACGACAGGGAGGATGAACACTGAAGCTTTCTTT.

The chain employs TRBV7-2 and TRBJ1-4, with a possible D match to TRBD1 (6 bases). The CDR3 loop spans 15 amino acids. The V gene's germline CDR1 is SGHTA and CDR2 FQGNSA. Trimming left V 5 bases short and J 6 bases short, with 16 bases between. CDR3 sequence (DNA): TGTGCCAGCAGCCCCCGAGGGTACAGGGATGAAAAACTGTTTTTT. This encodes CASSPRGYRDEKLFF. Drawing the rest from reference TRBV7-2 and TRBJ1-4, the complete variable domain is GAGVSQSPSNKVTEKGKDVELRCDPISGHTALYWYRQSLGQGLEFLIYFQGNSAPDKSGLPSDRFSAERTGGSVSTLTIQRTQQEDSAVYLCASSPRGYRDEKLFFGSGTQLSVL.

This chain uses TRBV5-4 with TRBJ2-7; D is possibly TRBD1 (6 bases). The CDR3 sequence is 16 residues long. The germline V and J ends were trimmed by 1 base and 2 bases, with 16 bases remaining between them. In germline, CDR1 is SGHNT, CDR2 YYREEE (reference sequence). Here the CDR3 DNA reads TGTGCCAGCAGCTTGCCTACAGGGTCCCTAACCTACGAGCAGTACTTC. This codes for CASSLPTGSLTYEQYF.

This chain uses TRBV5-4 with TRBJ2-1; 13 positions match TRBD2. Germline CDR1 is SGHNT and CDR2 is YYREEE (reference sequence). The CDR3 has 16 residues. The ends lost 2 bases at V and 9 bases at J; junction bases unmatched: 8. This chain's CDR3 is CASSFIGLAGEFEQFF. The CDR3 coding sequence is TGTGCCAGCAGCTTTATTGGACTAGCGGGAGAGTTTGAGCAGTTCTTC.

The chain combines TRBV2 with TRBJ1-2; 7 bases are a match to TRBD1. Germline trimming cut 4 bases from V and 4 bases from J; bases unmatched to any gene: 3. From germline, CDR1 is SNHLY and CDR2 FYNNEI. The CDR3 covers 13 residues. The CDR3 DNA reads TGTGCCAGCAGTGCAGGGGGAGGCTATGGCTACACCTTC. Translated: CASSAGGGYGYTF. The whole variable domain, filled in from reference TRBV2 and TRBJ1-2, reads EPEVTQTPSHQVTQMGQEVILRCVPISNHLYFYWYRQILGQKVEFLVSFYNNEISEKSEIFDDQFSVERPDGSNFTLKIRSTKLEDSAMYFCASSAGGGYGYTFGSGTRLTVV.

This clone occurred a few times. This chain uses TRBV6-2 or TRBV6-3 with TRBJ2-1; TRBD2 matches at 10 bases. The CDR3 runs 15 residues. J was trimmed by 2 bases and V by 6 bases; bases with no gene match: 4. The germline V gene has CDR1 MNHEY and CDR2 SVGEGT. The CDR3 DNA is TGTGCCAGCAGCCCGCTAGCGGGGGCCTACAATGAGCAGTTCTTC. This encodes CASSPLAGAYNEQFF.

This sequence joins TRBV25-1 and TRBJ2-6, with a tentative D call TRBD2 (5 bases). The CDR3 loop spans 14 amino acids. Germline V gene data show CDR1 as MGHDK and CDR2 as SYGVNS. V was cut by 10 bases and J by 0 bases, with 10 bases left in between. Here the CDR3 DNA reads TGTGCCACCCGAGGGTTCTCTGGGGCCAACGTCCTGACTTTC. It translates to CATRGFSGANVLTF.

The CDR3 coding sequence is TGTGCCAGCAGCCCCAACCCCGGACTAGCGGGAATAAGCAATGAGCAGTTCTTC. Its protein is CASSPNPGLAGISNEQFF. This chain joins TRBV9 and TRBJ2-1; 12 bases fit TRBD2. Losses at the gene ends were 4 bases for V and 6 bases for J; bases not matched to a gene: 14. The CDR3 contains 18 residues. Germline values: CDR1 SGDLS, CDR2 YYNGEE.

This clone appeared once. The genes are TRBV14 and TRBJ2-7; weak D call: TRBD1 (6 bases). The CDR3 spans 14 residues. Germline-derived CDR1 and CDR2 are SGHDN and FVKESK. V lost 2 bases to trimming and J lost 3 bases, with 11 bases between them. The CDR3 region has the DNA TGTGCCAGCAGCCAATTGCTAGGGGGCTACGAGCAGTACTTC. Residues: CASSQLLGGYEQYF.

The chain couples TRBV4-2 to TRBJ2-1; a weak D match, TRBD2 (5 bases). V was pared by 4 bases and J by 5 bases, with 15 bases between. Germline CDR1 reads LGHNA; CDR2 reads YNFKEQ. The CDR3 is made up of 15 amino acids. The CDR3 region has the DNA TGTGCCAGCAGCCTGGAGGCGGGCCCAAACAATGAGCAGTTCTTC. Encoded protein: CASSLEAGPNNEQFF.